The rows below give T cell receptor beta chains drawn from one sample of a study of CD8+CD57+ T cells in acquired aplastic anemia. One entry per CDR3 protein, called by TCRdb with MiXCR from the reads. The sample has 15,000 to 20,000 distinct CDR3 sequences, about 40% seen once. Input material: CD8+CD57+ T cells sorted from PBMCs. All receptors come from a human donor with aplastic anemia. CDR3s include the opening cysteine and the closing phenylalanine or tryptophan. The order of the fields is D gene, clone size, V gene, J gene, CDR3 DNA, CDR3 protein. The D gene is left open where the match is weak. Not all rows give a size; the values are once, few, many and, for expanded clones, a class.

D gene: TRBD1
clone size: NA
V gene: TRBV6-1
J gene: TRBJ1-5
CDR3 DNA: TGTGCCAGCAGACAGGGACAGGGACTCAATCAGCCCCAGCATTTT
CDR3 protein: CASRQGQGLNQPQHF

D gene: NA
clone size: NA
V gene: TRBV7-2
J gene: TRBJ1-6
CDR3 DNA: TGTGCCAGCAGCTTAGCTACTGGGCAATATTCACCCCTCCACTTT
CDR3 protein: CASSLATGQYSPLHF

D gene: NA
clone size: NA
V gene: TRBV12-3/TRBV12-4
J gene: TRBJ2-1
CDR3 DNA: TGTGCCAGCAGTTTTCCGGGCTACAATGAGCAGTTCTTC
CDR3 protein: CASSFPGYNEQFF

D gene: TRBD1
clone size: few
V gene: TRBV5-4
J gene: TRBJ1-6
CDR3 DNA: TGTGCCAGCAGCCCGACAGGGAGTAATTCACCCCTCCACTTT
CDR3 protein: CASSPTGSNSPLHF

D gene: TRBD2
clone size: NA
V gene: TRBV15
J gene: TRBJ2-1
CDR3 DNA: TGTGCCGCCAGCAGCGAATTTAGCGGGAATGAGCAGTTCTTC
CDR3 protein: CAASSEFSGNEQFF

D gene: NA
clone size: NA
V gene: TRBV6-1
J gene: TRBJ2-3
CDR3 DNA: TGTGCCAGCAAAGTCCTGGGAGATACGCAGTATTTT
CDR3 protein: CASKVLGDTQYF

D gene: NA
clone size: many
V gene: TRBV7-2
J gene: TRBJ1-6
CDR3 DNA: TGTGCCAGCAGCTTTCCCAGTCAACCCCTCCACTTT
CDR3 protein: CASSFPSQPLHF

D gene: NA
clone size: NA
V gene: TRBV7-9
J gene: TRBJ2-5
CDR3 DNA: TGTGCCAGCAGCACGGCCGGGACACAAGAGACCCAGTACTTC
CDR3 protein: CASSTAGTQETQYF

D gene: NA
clone size: many
V gene: TRBV6-1
J gene: TRBJ1-5
CDR3 DNA: TGTGCCAGCAGTACAAGCATCCATGTGGACCAGCCCCAGCATTTT
CDR3 protein: CASSTSIHVDQPQHF

D gene: TRBD1
clone size: NA
V gene: TRBV19
J gene: TRBJ1-1
CDR3 DNA: TGTGCCAGTAGTCCGACAGGGATTCTAATGAACACTGAAGCTTTCTTT
CDR3 protein: CASSPTGILMNTEAFF

D gene: TRBD1
clone size: many
V gene: TRBV6-5
J gene: TRBJ2-7
CDR3 DNA: TGTGCCAGCAGTTACGGACAGGGCCATCTCTACGAGCAGTACTTC
CDR3 protein: CASSYGQGHLYEQYF

D gene: NA
clone size: many
V gene: TRBV5-1
J gene: TRBJ1-3
CDR3 DNA: TGCGCCAGCAGCGTGGTGGGCTCTGGAAACACCATATATTTT
CDR3 protein: CASSVVGSGNTIYF